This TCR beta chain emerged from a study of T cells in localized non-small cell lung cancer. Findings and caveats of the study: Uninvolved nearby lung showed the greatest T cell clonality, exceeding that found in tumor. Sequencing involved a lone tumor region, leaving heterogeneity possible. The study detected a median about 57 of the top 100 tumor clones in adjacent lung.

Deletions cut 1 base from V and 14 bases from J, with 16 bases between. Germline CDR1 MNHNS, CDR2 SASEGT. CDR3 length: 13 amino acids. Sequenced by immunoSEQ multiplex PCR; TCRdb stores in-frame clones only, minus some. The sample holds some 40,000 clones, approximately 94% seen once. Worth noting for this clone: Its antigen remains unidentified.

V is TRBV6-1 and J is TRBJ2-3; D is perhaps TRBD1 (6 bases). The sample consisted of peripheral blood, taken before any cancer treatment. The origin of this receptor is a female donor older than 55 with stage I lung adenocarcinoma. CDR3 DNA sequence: TGTGCCAGCAGTGAAGACGTAGGGACAAGGGGGTATTTT. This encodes CASSEDVGTRGYF.